This T cell receptor (beta chain) was recorded in a study of cytomegalovirus exposure and HLA in healthy donors. Overall study findings and caveats: A list of about 160 TCR beta chains associated with cytomegalovirus was given. A few CMV-associated chains were confirmed in vitro to be specific for CMV antigens. Among CMV-associated TCR beta chains, most appeared HLA-restricted in a later analysis.

This clone was picked up one time. What it binds is not known. This CDR3 is 15 amino acids long. V lost 1 base and J lost 8; bases outside the gene matches: 8. Per germline, CDR1 MRHNA and CDR2 SNTAGT. PCR employed 60 Vbeta and 13 Jbeta primers. The data were produced by immunoSEQ multiplex PCR, yet TCRdb's version contains in-frame clones alone and is incomplete. The top ten clones hold 2.8% of a sample with more than 110,000 clones, over 70% of them seen once. The sample comprised PBMCs. V and J are TRBV6-4 and TRBJ1-2; 9 positions agree with TRBD1. The TCR sequence derives from a male donor in good health and CMV-seronegative. Here the CDR3 reads CASSDWGTGGEGYTF. In nucleotides, the CDR3 is TGTGCCAGCAGTGACTGGGGTACAGGGGGCGAGGGCTACACCTTC.